This is a list of T cell receptor beta chains from one sample in a study of T-cell memory formation after mild COVID-19. TCRdb re-called the 5' RACE reads with MiXCR, one entry per CDR3 protein. Of about 140,000 distinct CDR3 sequences in the sample, more than 13% are singletons; the top ten hold about 30%. Specimen: PBMCs or a T cell subset sorted from them (not recorded which). The receptors come from an adult woman who had mild COVID-19 (a few samples of this study predate the infection). Cell type and time point are not known. Each CDR3 is given with its conserved first and last residue. D genes are given only for firm matches. Size is stated for part of the rows, as once, few or many counts, or as a class when the clone is expanded.

14,TRBD1,many,TRBJ1-5,TRBV7-8,CASSFGQGNQPQHF,TGTGCCAGCAGCTTTGGACAGGGTAATCAGCCCCAGCATTTT
11,-,few,TRBJ2-7,TRBV29-1,CSVVDYYEQYF,TGCAGCGTTGTGGACTACTACGAGCAGTACTTC
14,TRBD1,-,TRBJ2-1,TRBV29-1,CSVDTGQGNHEQFF,TGCAGCGTCGACACGGGACAGGGGAACCATGAGCAGTTCTTC
16,TRBD1,-,TRBJ1-5,TRBV27,CASSLIGQALGQPQHF,TGTGCCAGCAGTTTAATCGGACAGGCTCTGGGTCAGCCCCAGCATTTT
15,TRBD2,-,TRBJ2-7,TRBV7-9,CASSWGLAGLYEQYF,TGTGCCAGCAGCTGGGGTCTAGCGGGTCTCTACGAGCAGTACTTC
15,TRBD2,-,TRBJ2-1,TRBV9,CASSVVGLGADEQFF,TGTGCCAGCAGCGTAGTCGGACTAGGGGCCGATGAGCAGTTCTTC
15,-,few,TRBJ2-7,TRBV7-6,CASSGKERDSDEQYF,TGTGCCAGCAGCGGAAAAGAGCGGGACAGCGACGAGCAGTACTTC
14,TRBD2,few,TRBJ2-5,TRBV7-3,CASSLTGGEETQYF,TGTGCCAGCAGCTTAACCGGGGGGGAAGAGACCCAGTACTTC
15,-,few,TRBJ2-1,TRBV9,CASSVYPGAVNEQFF,TGTGCCAGCAGCGTATATCCGGGAGCGGTCAATGAGCAGTTCTTC
13,-,few,TRBJ2-7,TRBV6-5,CASGRIASYEQYF,TGTGCCAGCGGGCGCATCGCCTCCTACGAGCAGTACTTC
14,-,-,TRBJ2-5,TRBV23-1,CARGEGRVPETQYF,TGCGCCAGAGGTGAAGGGCGAGTCCCAGAGACCCAGTACTTC
17,TRBD2,few,TRBJ2-3,TRBV5-1,CASSLASGGHKGDTQYF,TGCGCCAGCAGCTTGGCTAGCGGGGGCCATAAGGGAGATACGCAGTATTTT
13,-,few,TRBJ2-3,TRBV5-6,CASHNLGEDTQYF,TGTGCCAGCCATAACTTAGGGGAAGATACGCAGTATTTT
11,-,many,TRBJ1-1,TRBV10-3,CATGFSTEAFF,TGTGCCACCGGATTCTCAACTGAAGCTTTCTTT
12,-,few,TRBJ2-4,TRBV15,CATSRTAGPQYF,TGTGCCACCAGCAGGACCGCCGGCCCCCAGTACTTC
14,-,-,TRBJ1-1,TRBV7-9,CASSFTGSNTEAFF,TGTGCCAGCAGCTTCACAGGCTCCAACACTGAAGCTTTCTTT
20,-,few,TRBJ2-2,TRBV7-9,CASSPYPFHPGTDNTGELFF,TGTGCCAGCAGCCCCTACCCCTTTCATCCCGGGACGGACAACACCGGGGAGCTGTTTTTT
13,-,medium-sized,TRBJ2-7,TRBV15,CATSRSLSYEQYF,TGTGCCACCAGCAGATCACTCTCCTACGAGCAGTACTTC
19,TRBD1,few,TRBJ2-2,TRBV7-9,CASSSEPSPRDSYTGELFF,TGTGCCAGCAGCTCCGAACCGTCGCCCCGGGACAGTTACACCGGGGAGCTGTTTTTT
16,TRBD1,few,TRBJ2-5,TRBV12-3/TRBV12-4,CASSLGDREYQETQYF,TGTGCCAGCAGTTTAGGGGACAGGGAGTACCAAGAGACCCAGTACTTC
15,-,few,TRBJ2-7,TRBV7-8,CASSLYQGGSYEQYF,TGTGCCAGCAGCTTATACCAGGGAGGCTCCTACGAGCAGTACTTC
13,TRBD1,-,TRBJ1-4,TRBV7-6,CASRTGEGEKLFF,TGTGCCAGCAGAACAGGGGAGGGTGAAAAACTGTTTTTT
13,-,many,TRBJ2-5,TRBV11-2,CASSDSPQETQYF,TGTGCCAGCAGCGACAGTCCCCAAGAGACCCAGTACTTC
14,TRBD2,-,TRBJ2-7,TRBV30,CAWKERGPSYEQYF,TGTGCCTGGAAGGAGCGGGGACCTTCCTACGAGCAGTACTTC
15,-,-,TRBJ1-2,TRBV27,CASKFWTGQGYGYTF,TGTGCCAGCAAATTCTGGACGGGCCAAGGCTATGGCTACACCTTC
16,-,-,TRBJ1-1,TRBV18,CASSQKYGTPNTEAFF,TGTGCCAGCTCGCAAAAGTACGGGACCCCGAACACTGAAGCTTTCTTT
16,-,few,TRBJ2-7,TRBV20-1,CSARAPQQKSSYEQYF,TGCAGTGCTAGGGCTCCACAGCAAAAGAGCTCCTACGAGCAGTACTTC
15,-,-,TRBJ2-7,TRBV29-1,CSVEGSYTSSYEQYF,TGCAGCGTTGAAGGTTCTTACACTAGCTCCTACGAGCAGTACTTC
17,TRBD2,-,TRBJ2-5,TRBV7-9,CASSSSSGGASSETQYF,TGTGCCAGCAGCTCGTCAAGCGGGGGGGCGTCGAGCGAGACCCAGTACTTC
13,TRBD1,-,TRBJ2-7,TRBV5-1,CASSRDRVDEQYF,TGCGCCAGCAGCAGGGACAGGGTAGACGAGCAGTACTTC
16,-,-,TRBJ2-1,TRBV4-3,CASSQEVLAGDNEQFF,TGCGCCAGCAGCCAAGAAGTACTAGCAGGAGACAATGAGCAGTTCTTC
14,-,-,TRBJ1-5,TRBV10-3,CAISESVGNQPQHF,TGTGCCATCAGTGAGTCAGTAGGGAATCAGCCCCAGCATTTT
17,TRBD2,-,TRBJ2-3,TRBV7-9,CASSYLAGGRGTDTQYF,TGTGCCAGCAGCTATCTAGCGGGGGGGCGTGGCACAGATACGCAGTATTTT
13,-,-,TRBJ1-2,TRBV12-3/TRBV12-4,CASSLETVYGYTF,TGTGCCAGCAGTTTGGAAACAGTCTATGGCTACACCTTC
13,-,-,TRBJ2-3,TRBV30,CAWSVLVSYTQYF,TGTGCCTGGAGTGTTCTAGTTTCGTATACGCAGTATTTT
17,TRBD1,few,TRBJ2-7,TRBV29-1,CSVEDWGKTGDPYEQYF,TGCAGCGTTGAAGACTGGGGGAAAACAGGGGACCCCTACGAGCAGTACTTC
12,TRBD1,few,TRBJ1-1,TRBV29-1,CSVQGASAEAFF,TGCAGCGTTCAGGGGGCGAGCGCTGAAGCTTTCTTT
13,-,-,TRBJ2-1,TRBV4-1,CASSPKARNEQFF,TGCGCCAGCAGTCCCAAGGCGAGGAATGAGCAGTTCTTC
17,-,-,TRBJ1-2,TRBV3-1,CASSQDVEASNLDGYTF,TGTGCCAGCAGCCAAGATGTGGAGGCCTCTAATCTCGACGGCTACACCTTC
13,-,few,TRBJ1-2,TRBV6-6,CASQEEFNYGYTF,TGTGCCAGCCAGGAGGAATTTAACTATGGCTACACCTTC
14,-,-,TRBJ2-7,TRBV7-6,CASSLNIVGYEQYF,TGTGCCAGCAGCTTAAATATCGTCGGGTACGAGCAGTACTTC
13,TRBD1,-,TRBJ1-2,TRBV6-5,CASSPDRDYGYTF,TGTGCCAGCAGCCCCGACAGGGACTATGGCTACACCTTC
13,-,few,TRBJ2-7,TRBV15,CATSRTPGYEQYF,TGTGCCACCAGCAGGACCCCGGGCTACGAGCAGTACTTC
14,TRBD1,few,TRBJ1-1,TRBV27,CASRKGALNTEAFF,TGTGCCAGCAGGAAGGGGGCCTTAAACACTGAAGCTTTCTTT
15,-,many,TRBJ2-1,TRBV5-1,CASSFRDNTYNEQFF,TGCGCCAGCAGCTTCCGGGACAATACCTACAATGAGCAGTTCTTC